The 28 T cell receptor beta chains presented below share a single source sample, sequenced in a study of blood T cell repertoires in COVID-19. The repertoire was sequenced with immunoSEQ multiplex PCR; TCRdb's copy has only in-frame clones and lacks some. Among 85,000 to 95,000 clones listed, around 90% were seen once. Sequenced: peripheral blood. Receptors were obtained from a woman older than 75 with acute or convalescent COVID-19.

The chain links TRBV3-1 (or the pseudogene TRBV3-2) to TRBJ2-7; D is perhaps TRBD2 (6 bases). This CDR3 has 16 amino acids. The V and J ends lost 2 bases and 2 bases respectively, with 16 bases between them. Per germline, CDR1 LGHDT and CDR2 YNNKEL (reference sequence). CDR3 nucleotide sequence: TGTGCCAGCAGCCAAACGACGGGAGCTCCCCCCTACGAGCAGTACTTC. The encoded protein is CASSQTTGAPPYEQYF.

This clone came up a few times. This sequence joins TRBV29-1 and TRBJ1-2; maybe TRBD1 (6 bases). The CDR3 consists of 12 residues. V was cut by 4 bases and J by 2 bases, with 8 bases left in between. CDR1 and CDR2 from the germline V gene are SQVTM and ANQGSEA. In DNA form, the CDR3 reads TGCAGCGTTGTTACAGGGAACTATGGCTACACCTTC. Translation gives CSVVTGNYGYTF.

The V call is TRBV2, the J call TRBJ1-5; the D is unclear. CDR1 SNHLY and CDR2 FYNNEI come from the germline V gene. This CDR3 has 16 amino acids. Trimming removed 7 bases at V and 0 bases at J, with 16 bases between. The CDR3 DNA is TGTGCCAGCACCGAAGGAGCGACGAGTAGCAATCAGCCCCAGCATTTT. The encoded protein is CASTEGATSSNQPQHF.

The CDR3 sequence: CASSFEASEGLRGYTF. The CDR3 bases are TGCGCCAGCAGCTTTGAGGCTTCGGAGGGGTTACGTGGCTACACCTTC. The V and J genes are TRBV5-1 and TRBJ1-2, with D maybe TRBD1 (5 bases). This CDR3 region has 16 residues. The V end was cut by 2 bases, the J end by 7 bases, with 21 bases between. Germline CDR1 SGHRS, CDR2 YFSETQ.

The chain recombines TRBV12-3 or TRBV12-4 with TRBJ1-6; D gene uncertain. V was cut by 6 bases and J by 11 bases, with 11 bases left in between. The CDR3 is 12 residues long. Here the CDR3 reads CASSPSGAPLHF. The CDR3 DNA follows: TGTGCCAGCAGCCCTAGCGGGGCACCCCTCCACTTT.

The gene calls are TRBV5-1 and TRBJ1-2; 10 positions agree with TRBD1. This CDR3 comprises 15 residues. Germline V gene sequence: CDR1 SGHRS, CDR2 YFSETQ. V shed 3 bases and J 6 bases; nucleotides not matched to a gene: 8. CDR3 residues: CASSYRQGARDGYTF. CDR3 coding DNA: TGCGCCAGCAGCTACCGACAGGGGGCCCGGGATGGCTACACCTTC.

CDR3 protein: CASSIPTGGNYNEQFF. The CDR3 nucleotides read TGTGCCAGTAGTATCCCGACAGGGGGAAACTACAATGAGCAGTTCTTC. V usage is TRBV19 and J usage is TRBJ2-1; TRBD1 matches at 9 bases. With 3 bases clipped from V and 3 bases from J, the junction kept 6 bases outside the gene matches. The germline V gene has CDR1 LNHDA and CDR2 SQIVND (reference sequence). This CDR3 has 16 amino acids.

The J gene is TRBJ2-2, the V gene TRBV5-1, with 8 bases lining up with TRBD2. This CDR3 region has 15 residues. The germline CDR1 and CDR2 sequences are SGHRS and YFSETQ. V lost 5 bases, J lost 1 base, and 4 bases stayed unmatched. CDR3 residues: CASSPSGRNTGELFF. DNA of the CDR3: TGCGCCAGCAGTCCAAGCGGGAGGAACACCGGGGAGCTGTTTTTT.

This clone has a single count. The rearrangement uses TRBV19 and TRBJ1-1, with TRBD1 matching over 9 bases. Trimming cost V 5 bases and J 1 base; bases outside gene matches: 2. The CDR3 totals 14 residues. Germline CDR1 and CDR2: LNHDA and SQIVND (reference sequence). The CDR3 nucleotides are TGTGCCAGTAGTCCGACAGGGGGGAACACTGAAGCTTTCTTT. It codes for CASSPTGGNTEAFF.

The rearrangement uses TRBV19 and TRBJ2-1; 13 positions agree with TRBD2. CDR3 length: 14 residues. The ends lost 5 bases at V and 12 bases at J; junction bases unmatched: 7. Per the germline V gene, CDR1 is LNHDA and CDR2 is SQIVND (reference sequence). DNA of the CDR3: TGTGCCAGTAGTGCACTAGCGGGGGGGCTGGTGCAGTTCTTC. Encoded protein: CASSALAGGLVQFF.

The CDR3 sequence is CASSLVQGALDGYTF. The CDR3 region has the DNA TGCGCCAGCAGCTTGGTACAGGGGGCGTTGGATGGCTACACCTTC. V and J are TRBV5-1 and TRBJ1-2; 9 bases map to TRBD1. CDR1 and CDR2 (germline): SGHRS, YFSETQ. The junction had 6 bases not matched to a gene; V was cut back by 0 bases and J by 6 bases. The CDR3 loop spans 15 amino acids.

The chain employs TRBV19 and TRBJ1-1; weak D call: TRBD1 (5 bases). CDR1 is LNHDA, CDR2 SQIVND, per germline (reference sequence). This CDR3 is 14 amino acids long. Deletions cut 0 bases from V and 4 bases from J, with 9 bases between. The CDR3: CASSIDTGGTEAFF. The CDR3 DNA is TGTGCCAGTAGTATAGATACGGGGGGCACTGAAGCTTTCTTT.

V usage is TRBV18 and J usage is TRBJ1-1; D not certain. The CDR3 is 15 residues long. Germline loops: CDR1 KGHSH, CDR2 LQKENI. The V end lost 2 bases, the J end lost 1 base, and 11 bases lay between the germline ends. The chain's CDR3 is CASSPVGTSNTEAFF. In DNA, the CDR3 is TGTGCCAGCTCACCAGTTGGCACCTCGAACACTGAAGCTTTCTTT.

The V call is TRBV24-1, the J call TRBJ2-7; 9 bases are a match to TRBD1. Germline CDR1 KGHDR, CDR2 SFDVKD. V lost 8 bases and J lost 2; bases outside the gene matches: 3. The length of the CDR3 is 13 residues. The CDR3 loop is CATIWTGAYEQYF. The CDR3 DNA is TGTGCCACCATTTGGACAGGGGCCTACGAGCAGTACTTC.

The rearrangement links TRBV6-5 to TRBJ2-5; D might be TRBD1 (6 bases). CDR3 length: 14 amino acids. The V and J ends lost 7 bases and 7 bases respectively, with 19 bases between them. The germline CDR1 and CDR2 sequences are MNHEY and SVGAGI. As DNA, the CDR3 is TGTGCCAGCAAGGAGGCAGGGGCCCCCTTGACCCAGTACTTC. It yields the protein CASKEAGAPLTQYF.

V is TRBV18 and J is TRBJ2-7; TRBD2 aligns across 7 bases. J lost 6 bases, V lost 3 bases, and 8 bases had no gene match. This CDR3 has 14 residues. Germline V gives CDR1 KGHSH, CDR2 LQKENI. DNA for the CDR3: TGTGCCAGCTCACCGGGAGCGGGAATGGGCGAGCAGTACTTC. As protein: CASSPGAGMGEQYF.

This chain connects TRBV19 to TRBJ1-5, with 7 bases lining up with TRBD1. The V gene's germline CDR1 is LNHDA and CDR2 SQIVND (reference sequence). V dropped 3 bases and J dropped 14; count of bases not matched to a gene: 7. There are 12 residues in the CDR3. CDR3 sequence reads: CASSIDRAVEHF. CDR3 DNA: TGTGCCAGTAGTATTGACAGGGCGGTGGAGCATTTT.

The chain uses TRBV6-5 and TRBJ1-4; D unclear. Germline V gene sequence: CDR1 MNHEY, CDR2 SVGAGI. CDR3 length equals 12 residues. The V and J ends lost 7 bases and 7 bases respectively, with 10 bases between them. The chain's CDR3 is CASTGVGEKLFF. The CDR3, as DNA: TGTGCCAGCACCGGAGTGGGTGAAAAACTGTTTTTT.

The rearrangement links TRBV4-1 to TRBJ2-1, with 7 positions matching TRBD1. This CDR3 spans 20 amino acids. Germline values: CDR1 MGHRA, CDR2 YSYEKL. Trimming took 0 bases from V and 1 from J; bases not matched to a gene: 15. The CDR3 region is CASSQDRGQSAGGSYNEQFF. The CDR3 nucleotides read TGCGCCAGCAGCCAAGATCGGGGACAGTCTGCGGGCGGATCCTACAATGAGCAGTTCTTC.

The V gene is TRBV6-5, the J gene TRBJ2-1; 9 bases map to TRBD1. With V trimmed by 7 bases and J by 15 bases, 13 bases remained unmatched. The CDR3 spans 13 residues. CDR1 is MNHEY, CDR2 SVGAGI, per germline. The CDR3 sequence: CASIEHPNRGPFF. The CDR3 nucleotides are TGTGCCAGCATAGAGCACCCGAACAGGGGGCCGTTCTTC.

The gene calls are TRBV19 and TRBJ1-2; D remains unclear. In germline, CDR1 is LNHDA, CDR2 SQIVND (reference sequence). This CDR3 has 13 amino acids. With 0 bases removed from V and 4 bases from J, the gap between germline ends came to 6 bases. CDR3 coding DNA: TGTGCCAGTAGTATAGATCTCAGCTATGGCTACACCTTC. This codes for CASSIDLSYGYTF.

The V call is TRBV5-6, the J call TRBJ2-3; D may be TRBD1 (5 bases). The ends were cut back, 1 base at V and 1 base at J, with 10 bases in the middle. The germline gives CDR1 SGHDT, CDR2 YYEEEE. The CDR3 runs 15 residues. As DNA, the CDR3 is TGTGCCAGCAGCTTGACACAGGTCCGCACAGATACGCAGTATTTT. Translating gives CASSLTQVRTDTQYF.

The rearrangement links TRBV28 to TRBJ1-6; D gene ambiguous. Germline-derived CDR1 and CDR2 are MDHEN and SYDVKM. CDR3 length equals 15 residues. Trimming shortened V by 1 base and J by 5 bases, and 9 bases separated the two germline ends. The CDR3 is CASSLFRRHNSPLHF. CDR3 nucleotide sequence: TGTGCCAGCAGTTTATTTCGGAGGCATAATTCACCCCTCCACTTT.

This clone was picked up a small number of times. V is TRBV28 and J is TRBJ2-7; 7 nucleotides agree with TRBD2. After removal of 8 bases from V and 2 bases from J, the junction contained 9 bases not matched to a gene. This CDR3 has 14 amino acids. Looked up from germline, CDR1 is MDHEN and CDR2 is SYDVKM. In DNA, the CDR3 is TGTGCCAGCGGGGAAGCGGGGAATACCTACGAGCAGTACTTC. It specifies CASGEAGNTYEQYF.

The V gene is TRBV25-1, the J gene TRBJ1-4; D might be TRBD1 (6 bases). V gave up 5 bases and J gave up 10 bases, with 11 bases separating them. Germline V CDR1 and CDR2: MGHDK, SYGVNS. The CDR3 has 12 residues. The CDR3 here is CASSTQGGKLFF. CDR3 nucleotides: TGTGCCAGCAGTACTCAAGGGGGAAAACTGTTTTTT.

The CDR3 DNA reads TGTGCCTGGAGTGTAGGGGGCGAGACTCACCCGATGGCAGATACGCAGTATTTT. Residues: CAWSVGGETHPMADTQYF. This rearrangement joins TRBV30 to TRBJ2-3, with 7 positions matching TRBD1. This CDR3 is 18 amino acids long. The J segment lost 4 bases and the V segment lost 0 bases, leaving 16 bases of the junction unmatched. The germline V gene has CDR1 GTSNPN and CDR2 SVGIG (reference sequence).

The V call is TRBV6-6, the J call TRBJ2-7; 8 bases agree with TRBD2. Germline CDR1 reads MNHNY; CDR2 reads SVGAGI (reference sequence). Germline trimming cut 7 bases from V and 1 base from J; bases unmatched to any gene: 6. CDR3 length equals 14 residues. CDR3: CASTNSGGSYEQYF. The DNA for the CDR3 is TGTGCCAGCACAAACTCGGGGGGGTCCTACGAGCAGTACTTC.

The genes are TRBV5-1 and TRBJ2-2, with D hard to call. Looked up from germline, CDR1 is SGHRS and CDR2 is YFSETQ. The V end was cut by 0 bases, the J end by 1 base, with 4 bases between. The CDR3 is 14 amino acids. The CDR3 protein is CASSLAGNTGELFF. Here the CDR3 DNA reads TGCGCCAGCAGCTTGGCCGGGAACACCGGGGAGCTGTTTTTT.